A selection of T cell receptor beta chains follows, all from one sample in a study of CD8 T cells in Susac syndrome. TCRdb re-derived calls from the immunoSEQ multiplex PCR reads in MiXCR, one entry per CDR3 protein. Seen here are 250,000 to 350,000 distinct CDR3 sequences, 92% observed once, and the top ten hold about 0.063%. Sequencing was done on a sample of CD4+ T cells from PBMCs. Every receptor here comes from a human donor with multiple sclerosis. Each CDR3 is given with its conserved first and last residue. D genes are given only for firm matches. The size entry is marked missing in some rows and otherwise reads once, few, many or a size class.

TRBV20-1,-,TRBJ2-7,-,TGCAGTGCTCGGGACGTCGACGAGCAGTACTTC,CSARDVDEQYF
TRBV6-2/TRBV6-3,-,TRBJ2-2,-,TGTGCCAGCAGTTTAGGGGGGGCTCTGGCCGGGGAGCTGTTTTTT,CASSLGGALAGELFF
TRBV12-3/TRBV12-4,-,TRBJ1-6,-,TGTGCCAGCAGTTTCATGGGGGCGAATAATTCACCCCTCCACTTT,CASSFMGANNSPLHF
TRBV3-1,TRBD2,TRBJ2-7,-,TGTGCCAGCAGAAAGGCCGGGACTAGCGGGGGGGAGCAGTACTTC,CASRKAGTSGGEQYF
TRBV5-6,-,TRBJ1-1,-,TGTGCCAGCAGCATGCGGACGTCGAGAAGGAACACTGAAGCTTTCTTT,CASSMRTSRRNTEAFF
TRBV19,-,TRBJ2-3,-,TGTGCCAGTAGTATTAGTGGGGGGCAGGATACGCAGTATTTT,CASSISGGQDTQYF
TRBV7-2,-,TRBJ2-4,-,TGTGCCAGCAGCTCGTTGGCCGAAAACATTCAGTACTTC,CASSSLAENIQYF
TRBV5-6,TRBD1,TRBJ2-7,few,TGTGCCAGCAGCGTTGACAGGGCTTACGAGCAGTACTTC,CASSVDRAYEQYF
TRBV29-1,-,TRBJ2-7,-,TGCAGCGTTGCGGACTACGAGCAGTACTTC,CSVADYEQYF
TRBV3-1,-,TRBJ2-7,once,TGTGCCAGCAGCCAACATTGGCAGGGTAACTACGAGCAGTACTTC,CASSQHWQGNYEQYF
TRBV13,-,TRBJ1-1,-,TGTGCCAGCAGCTTATACGGGGGCGCGGGGACTGAAGCTTTCTTT,CASSLYGGAGTEAFF
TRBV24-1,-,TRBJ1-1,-,TGTGCCACCCGGGGTTACCAAAACACTGAAGCTTTCTTT,CATRGYQNTEAFF
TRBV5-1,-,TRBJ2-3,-,TGCGCCAGCAGCTTGGGAGTTCAGGGGAAGGATACGCAGTATTTT,CASSLGVQGKDTQYF
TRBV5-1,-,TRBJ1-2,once,TGCGCCAGCAGCCCCGATAGGGGGGATGCTAACTATGGCTACACCTTC,CASSPDRGDANYGYTF
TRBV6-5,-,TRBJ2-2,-,TGTGCCAGCAGTTACAGTTGGACAGGGGAGCTGTTTTTT,CASSYSWTGELFF
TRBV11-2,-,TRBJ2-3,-,TGTGCCAGCAGCTTAGTAGGCCTTTCGGAGGGGGAAGGCACAGATACGCAGTATTTT,CASSLVGLSEGEGTDTQYF
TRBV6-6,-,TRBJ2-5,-,TGTGCCAGCAGTCCCCAGGGAGGGGGCGGAGAGACCCAGTACTTC,CASSPQGGGGETQYF
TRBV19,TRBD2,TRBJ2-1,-,TGTGCCAGTAGCGCGACTAGCGGGAGAGGGAATGAGCAGTTCTTC,CASSATSGRGNEQFF
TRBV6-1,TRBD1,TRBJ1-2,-,TGTGCCAGCAGACGGACAGGGGAGCAGAGGGGCTACACCTTC,CASRRTGEQRGYTF
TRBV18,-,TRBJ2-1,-,TGTGCCAGCTCACCACCGAACAGCGACAATGAGCAGTTCTTC,CASSPPNSDNEQFF
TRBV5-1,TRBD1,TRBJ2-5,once,TGCGCCAGCAGCCCAGGCCGGACAGGGGAGGAGACCCAGTACTTC,CASSPGRTGEETQYF
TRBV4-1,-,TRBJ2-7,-,TGCGCCAGCAGCCAAGTTGAGGACAGCGGGGCCGAGCAGTACTTC,CASSQVEDSGAEQYF
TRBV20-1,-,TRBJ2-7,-,TGCAGTGCTAGCTCCCCCGAGGGGGGGTACTACGAGCAGTACTTC,CSASSPEGGYYEQYF
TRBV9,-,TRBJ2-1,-,TGTGCCAGCAGCGTAAGAGGTCTGGGGGACAATGAGCAGTTCTTC,CASSVRGLGDNEQFF
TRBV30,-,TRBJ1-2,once,TGTGCCTGGAATGGGGAATATTCGGCCGGCTACACCTTC,CAWNGEYSAGYTF
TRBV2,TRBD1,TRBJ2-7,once,TGTGCCAGCATACGCGAGAGACAGGGTCTACGAGCATACTCCTACGAGCAGTACTTC,CASIRERQGLRAYSYEQYF
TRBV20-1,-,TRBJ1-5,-,TGCAGTGCTAGTAAAGGGACCGAGAAGTATCAGCCCCAGCATTTT,CSASKGTEKYQPQHF
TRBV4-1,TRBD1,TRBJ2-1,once,TGCGCCAGCAGCCAAGGTAGGGACAGAAACAATGAGCAGTTCTTC,CASSQGRDRNNEQFF
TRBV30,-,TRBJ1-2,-,TGTGCCTGGAGTTACGAGGGCGGCTACACCTTC,CAWSYEGGYTF
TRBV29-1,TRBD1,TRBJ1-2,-,TGCAGCGTTTTTTACTCCGGGACAGGGGGCTTGGGCTACACCTTC,CSVFYSGTGGLGYTF
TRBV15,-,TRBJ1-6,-,TGTGCCACCAGCAGAGATCGCCAGGGTTTCCTTTCACCCCTCCACTTT,CATSRDRQGFLSPLHF
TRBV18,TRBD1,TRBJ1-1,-,TGTGCCAGCTCACCTACAGGGGATGAAGCTTTCTTT,CASSPTGDEAFF
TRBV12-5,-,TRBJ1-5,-,TGTGCTAGTGGTTCCCCCCCCAATGTGCCCCAGCATTTT,CASGSPPNVPQHF
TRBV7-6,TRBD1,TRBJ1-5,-,TGTGCCAGCAGCTTAGGAAGGGCTGGCAGGGGGAGCAATCAGCCCCAGCATTTT,CASSLGRAGRGSNQPQHF
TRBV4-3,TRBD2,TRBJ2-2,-,TGCGCCAGCAGCCAGGAACCGGTGTCTAGCGGGACTGGGGAGCTGTTTTTT,CASSQEPVSSGTGELFF
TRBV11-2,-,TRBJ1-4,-,TGTGCCAGCAGCTTAGATCCTTCAGCGACAACTAATGAAAAACTGTTTTTT,CASSLDPSATTNEKLFF
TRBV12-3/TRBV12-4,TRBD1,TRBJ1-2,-,TGTGCCAGCAGTGGGGACAGATTCCATGGCTACACCTTC,CASSGDRFHGYTF
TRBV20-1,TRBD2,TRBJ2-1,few,TGCAGTGCTAGGGAGGGACTAGCGGGAGAGGATGAGCAGTTCTTC,CSAREGLAGEDEQFF
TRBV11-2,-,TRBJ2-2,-,TGTGCCAGCGGCTGGGGGGGCGCTGCCGGGGAGCTGTTTTTT,CASGWGGAAGELFF
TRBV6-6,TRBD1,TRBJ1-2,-,TGTGCCAGCAGTGTACGACAGGGAGGCTATGGCTACACCTTC,CASSVRQGGYGYTF
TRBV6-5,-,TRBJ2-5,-,TGTGCCAGCAGTTACTCACAAGAGACCCAGTACTTC,CASSYSQETQYF
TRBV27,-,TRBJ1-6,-,TGTGCCAGCAGTTTAGGGGCACAGGGCGGGCCCCTCCACTTT,CASSLGAQGGPLHF
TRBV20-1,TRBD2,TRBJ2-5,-,TGCAGTGCTAGAGAGGGAGGGGCGGGAGAGACCCAGTACTTC,CSAREGGAGETQYF